Each of the 20 T cell receptor beta chains below was sequenced from the same sample in a study of T cell responses to AZD1222 COVID-19 vaccine. The protocol was immunoSEQ multiplex PCR, while the TCRdb copy is restricted to in-frame clones and leaves out a portion. Here the sample spans roughly 170,000 clones, approximately 94% being singletons. This sample comprised peripheral blood, obtained 28 days after the second AZD1222 dose. The source of these receptors is an adult who received the AZD1222 COVID-19 vaccine.

The rearrangement joins TRBV2 to TRBJ2-7, with 8 bases that match TRBD1. The length of the CDR3 is 13 residues. V shed 11 bases and J 4 bases; nucleotides not matched to a gene: 10. From germline, CDR1 is SNHLY and CDR2 FYNNEI. CDR3 sequence: CASQGAGVYEQYF. In DNA form, the CDR3 reads TGTGCCTCTCAGGGGGCAGGGGTTTACGAGCAGTACTTC.

Here the CDR3 reads CASSLGTSRSTDTQYF. CDR3 in DNA: TGCGCCAGCAGCTTGGGGACTAGCCGAAGCACAGATACGCAGTATTTT. The chain couples TRBV5-1 to TRBJ2-3, with 8 nucleotides matching TRBD2. With V trimmed by 0 bases and J by 0 bases, 3 bases remained unmatched. The CDR3 runs to 16 residues. Germline V gene data show CDR1 as SGHRS and CDR2 as YFSETQ. Full variable domain (rest looked up from reference TRBV5-1 and TRBJ2-3): KAGVTQTPRYLIKTRGQQVTLSCSPISGHRSVSWYQQTPGQGLQFLFEYFSETQRNKGNFPGRFSGRQFSNSRSEMNVSTLELGDSALYLCASSLGTSRSTDTQYFGPGTRLTVL.

This chain uses TRBV7-2 with TRBJ1-2, with TRBD1 matching over 9 bases. This CDR3 spans 16 amino acids. V was clipped by 4 bases and J by 7 bases; unmatched bases: 13. The germline gives CDR1 SGHTA, CDR2 FQGNSA. Here the CDR3 DNA reads TGTGCCAGCAGCTCAGAACAGGGGGCTAGGATAGCTGGCTACACCTTC. As protein: CASSSEQGARIAGYTF.

This chain connects TRBV5-4 to TRBJ2-1; 8 nucleotides line up with TRBD2. The CDR3 runs to 16 residues. CDR1 is SGHNT and CDR2 is YYREEE in the germline V gene (reference sequence). Trimming removed 4 bases from V and 4 bases from J; junction bases left unmatched: 10. CDR3 nucleotide sequence: TGTGCCAGCAGCCCGGGGGGGAGGGCCCTTTACAATGAGCAGTTCTTC. This translates into CASSPGGRALYNEQFF.

V gene TRBV14 combines with J gene TRBJ1-4; tentatively, D is TRBD1 (6 bases). This CDR3 is 14 amino acids long. Germline V lookup: CDR1 SGHDN, CDR2 FVKESK. The germline V and J ends were trimmed by 3 bases and 8 bases, with 13 bases remaining between them. This CDR3 reads CASSHSLGAEKLFF. In nucleotides, the CDR3 is TGTGCCAGCAGCCATTCCCTGGGGGCAGAAAAACTGTTTTTT. The full variable domain, completed using reference TRBV14 and TRBJ1-4, is EAGVTQFPSHSVIEKGQTVTLRCDPISGHDNLYWYRRVMGKEIKFLLHFVKESKQDESGMPNNRFLAERTGGTYSTLKVQPAELEDSGVYFCASSHSLGAEKLFFGSGTQLSVL.

The V gene is TRBV5-1, the J gene TRBJ1-2; possible D gene TRBD1, 5 bases. From germline, CDR1 is SGHRS and CDR2 YFSETQ. The ends were cut back, 0 bases at V and 2 bases at J, with 8 bases in the middle. The CDR3 covers 14 residues. The CDR3 is CASSLATGNYGYTF. The CDR3 region has the DNA TGCGCCAGCAGCTTGGCCACAGGAAACTATGGCTACACCTTC.

The V and J genes are TRBV5-1 and TRBJ1-1; 7 nucleotides align to TRBD1. Per the germline V gene, CDR1 is SGHRS and CDR2 is YFSETQ. V lost 3 bases to trimming and J lost 0 bases; unmatched junction nucleotides: 11. The CDR3 totals 17 residues. Here the CDR3 reads CASSSGTVSNLNTEAFF. Written as DNA, the CDR3 is TGCGCCAGCAGCTCGGGGACAGTGTCGAATTTGAACACTGAAGCTTTCTTT.

This chain uses TRBV7-9 with TRBJ1-2; 8 bases map to TRBD1. The CDR3 has 16 amino acids. Germline CDR1 reads SEHNR; CDR2 reads FQNEAQ (reference sequence). J lost 1 base, V lost 6 bases, and 10 bases had no gene match. The CDR3 here is CASRDGQGPLNYGYTF. The CDR3 region has the DNA TGTGCCAGCAGAGACGGACAGGGCCCCCTTAACTATGGCTACACCTTC.

The chain carries TRBV7-3 and TRBJ2-1; 11 bases match TRBD2. V shed 5 bases, J shed 4 bases, and the junction held 4 bases outside the gene matches. CDR3 length equals 15 residues. CDR1 SGHTA and CDR2 FQGTGA come from the germline V gene. The CDR3 coding sequence is TGTGCCAGCAGCACGAGACTAGCGGGGTACAATGAGCAGTTCTTC. Its translation is CASSTRLAGYNEQFF.

The chain has TRBV3-1 (or the pseudogene TRBV3-2) and TRBJ1-1; D remains ambiguous. With 2 bases removed from V and 7 bases from J, the gap between germline ends came to 5 bases. This CDR3 has 11 residues. CDR1 LGHDT and CDR2 YNNKEL come from the germline V gene (reference sequence). The CDR3 DNA follows: TGTGCCAGCAGCCAAACCTTTGAAGCTTTCTTT. This gives the protein CASSQTFEAFF.

The chain is built from TRBV7-2 and TRBJ2-6; weak D call: TRBD1 (6 bases). Trimming left V 3 bases short and J 0 bases short, with 9 bases between. Germline lookup yields CDR1 SGHTA and CDR2 FQGNSA. The CDR3 is 16 amino acids. The chain's CDR3 is CASSFQGYSGANVLTF. The CDR3 bases are TGTGCCAGCAGCTTTCAGGGGTACTCTGGGGCCAACGTCCTGACTTTC.

The chain recombines TRBV19 with TRBJ2-7, with D perhaps TRBD1 (6 bases). The CDR3 runs to 13 residues. The germline V gene has CDR1 LNHDA and CDR2 SQIVND (reference sequence). Deletions cut 5 bases from V and 6 bases from J, with 14 bases between. The CDR3, as DNA: TGTGCCAGTAGTCCAGAGGTCAGGGGCGAGCAGTACTTC. It encodes CASSPEVRGEQYF.

The CDR3 coding sequence is TGTGCCAGCTCAACAGGAGTAAACGAGCAGTACTTC. This encodes CASSTGVNEQYF. V gene TRBV7-2 combines with J gene TRBJ2-7; a possible D gene is TRBD1 (5 bases). CDR1 and CDR2 (germline): SGHTA, FQGNSA. Trimming pared 8 bases from V and 5 bases from J, leaving 13 bases between. This CDR3 contains 12 residues.

The V call is TRBV5-8, the J call TRBJ1-2, with D unresolved. Trimming removed 4 bases from V and 4 bases from J, with 20 bases in between. The CDR3 has 16 residues. Per germline, CDR1 SGHTS and CDR2 YDEGEE. CDR3 in DNA: TGTGCCAGCAGCCACCCCAATATGGCAGAAATCTATGGCTACACCTTC. The encoded protein is CASSHPNMAEIYGYTF.

Comments on this clone: This CDR3 is also generated by other DNA sequences in the sample. This chain links TRBV7-2 with TRBJ1-5; D is unclear. V was cut by 0 bases and J by 5 bases, with 8 bases left in between. CDR3 length: 14 residues. Germline V lookup: CDR1 SGHTA, CDR2 FQGNSA. CDR3 protein: CASSLALGDQPQHF. In DNA form, the CDR3 reads TGTGCCAGCAGCTTAGCGCTGGGCGATCAGCCCCAGCATTTT.

CDR3 bases: TGCGCCAGCAGCCTGGGGGGGACCTCTGGAAACACCATATATTTT. This translates into CASSLGGTSGNTIYF. The V call is TRBV5-1, the J call TRBJ1-3; weak D call: TRBD1 (5 bases). The CDR3 covers 15 residues. Germline V gives CDR1 SGHRS, CDR2 YFSETQ. Between the trimmed V and J ends, which lost 4 bases and 0 bases, there was a span of 11 bases.

V and J are TRBV19 and TRBJ2-7, with 9 bases fitting TRBD1. Germline V gene data show CDR1 as LNHDA and CDR2 as SQIVND (reference sequence). This CDR3 has 15 amino acids. Trimming removed 3 bases from V and 1 base from J; junction bases left unmatched: 4. CDR3 sequence reads: CASSIGTGPSYEQYF. As DNA, the CDR3 is TGTGCCAGTAGTATTGGGACAGGGCCTTCCTACGAGCAGTACTTC.

The genes are TRBV7-9 and TRBJ2-1; 11 bases align to TRBD1. This CDR3 spans 15 amino acids. The J segment lost 3 bases and the V segment lost 6 bases, leaving 4 bases of the junction unmatched. From germline, CDR1 is SEHNR and CDR2 FQNEAQ (reference sequence). CDR3 sequence reads: CASSAGTGGYNEQFF. The CDR3 bases are TGTGCCAGCAGTGCCGGGACAGGGGGCTACAATGAGCAGTTCTTC.

This clone was recorded once. The chain carries TRBV29-1 and TRBJ1-2; D call uncertain. CDR3 length: 13 amino acids. Germline CDR1 reads SQVTM; CDR2 reads ANQGSEA. V dropped 2 bases and J dropped 2 bases, with 9 bases sitting between them. The CDR3 DNA is TGCAGCGTTGAAAACTCTTGGAACTATGGCTACACCTTC. Translating it yields CSVENSWNYGYTF.

The rearrangement uses TRBV7-3 and TRBJ2-1; 9 nucleotides agree with TRBD2. Germline assignment: CDR1 SGHTA and CDR2 FQGTGA. The V gene end was trimmed by 2 bases and the J gene end by 7 bases; junction bases not matched to a gene: 3. This CDR3 has 14 amino acids. CDR3: CASSLAGGLNEQFF. The CDR3 DNA is TGTGCCAGCAGCTTAGCGGGGGGGCTTAATGAGCAGTTCTTC. Based on the CDR3 plus reference TRBV7-3 and TRBJ2-1, the full variable domain is GAGVSQTPSNKVTEKGKYVELRCDPISGHTALYWYRQSLGQGPEFLIYFQGTGAADDSGLPNDRFFAVRPEGSVSTLKIQRTERGDSAVYLCASSLAGGLNEQFFGPGTRLTVL.